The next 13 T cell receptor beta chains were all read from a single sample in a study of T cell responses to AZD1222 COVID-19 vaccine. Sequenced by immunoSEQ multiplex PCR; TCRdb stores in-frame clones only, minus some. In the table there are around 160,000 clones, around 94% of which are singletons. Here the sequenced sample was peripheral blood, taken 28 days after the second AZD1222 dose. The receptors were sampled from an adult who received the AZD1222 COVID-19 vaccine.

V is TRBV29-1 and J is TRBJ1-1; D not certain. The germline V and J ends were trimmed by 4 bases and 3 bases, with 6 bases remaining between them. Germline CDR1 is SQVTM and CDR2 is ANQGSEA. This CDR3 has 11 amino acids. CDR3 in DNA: TGCAGCGTTGGCACCCACACTGAAGCTTTCTTT. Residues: CSVGTHTEAFF.

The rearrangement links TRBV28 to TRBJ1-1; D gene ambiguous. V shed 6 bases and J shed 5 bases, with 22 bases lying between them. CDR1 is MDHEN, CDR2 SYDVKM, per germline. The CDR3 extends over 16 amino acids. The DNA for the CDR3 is TGTGCCAGCAGCCTCGGTGAAGGGCGAATGGGGACTGAAGCTTTCTTT. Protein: CASSLGEGRMGTEAFF. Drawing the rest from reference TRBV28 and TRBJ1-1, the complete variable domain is DVKVTQSSRYLVKRTGEKVFLECVQDMDHENMFWYRQDPGLGLRLIYFSYDVKMKEKGDIPEGYSVSREKKERFSLILESASTNQTSMYLCASSLGEGRMGTEAFFGQGTRLTVV.

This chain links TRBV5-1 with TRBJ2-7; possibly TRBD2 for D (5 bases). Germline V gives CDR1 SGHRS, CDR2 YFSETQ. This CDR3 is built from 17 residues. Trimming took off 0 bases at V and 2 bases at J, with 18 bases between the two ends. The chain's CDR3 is CASSLDGVIAGTYEQYF. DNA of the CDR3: TGCGCCAGCAGCTTGGATGGTGTGATCGCGGGCACCTACGAGCAGTACTTC.

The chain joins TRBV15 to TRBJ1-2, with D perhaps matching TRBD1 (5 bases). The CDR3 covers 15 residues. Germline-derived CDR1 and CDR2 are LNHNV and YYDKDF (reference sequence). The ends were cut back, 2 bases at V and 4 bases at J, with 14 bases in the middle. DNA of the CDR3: TGTGCCACCAGCAGACCACAGGCCCCTGGCTATGGCTACACCTTC. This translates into CATSRPQAPGYGYTF. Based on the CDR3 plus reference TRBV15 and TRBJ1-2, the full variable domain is DAMVIQNPRYQVTQFGKPVTLSCSQTLNHNVMYWYQQKSSQAPKLLFHYYDKDFNNEADTPDNFQSRRPNTSFCFLDIRSPGLGDTAMYLCATSRPQAPGYGYTFGSGTRLTVV.

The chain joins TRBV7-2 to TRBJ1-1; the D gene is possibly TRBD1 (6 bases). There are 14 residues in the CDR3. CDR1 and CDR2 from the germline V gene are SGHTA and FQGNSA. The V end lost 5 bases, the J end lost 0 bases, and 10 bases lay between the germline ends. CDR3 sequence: CASSNPGVNTEAFF. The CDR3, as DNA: TGTGCCAGCAGCAACCCAGGGGTGAACACTGAAGCTTTCTTT.

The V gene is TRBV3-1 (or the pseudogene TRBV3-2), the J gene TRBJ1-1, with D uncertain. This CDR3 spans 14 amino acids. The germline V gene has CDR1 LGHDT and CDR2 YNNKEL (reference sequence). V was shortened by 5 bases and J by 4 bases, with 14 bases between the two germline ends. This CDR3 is CASSGPPAGTEAFF. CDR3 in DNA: TGTGCCAGCAGCGGACCCCCGGCAGGCACTGAAGCTTTCTTT.

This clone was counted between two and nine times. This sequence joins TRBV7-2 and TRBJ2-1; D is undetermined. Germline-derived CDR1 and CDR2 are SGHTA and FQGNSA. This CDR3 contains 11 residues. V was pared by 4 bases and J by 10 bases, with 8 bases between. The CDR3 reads CASSYLSEQFF. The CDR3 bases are TGTGCCAGCAGCTACCTATCCGAGCAGTTCTTC. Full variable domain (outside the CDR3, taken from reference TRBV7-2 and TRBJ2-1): GAGVSQSPSNKVTEKGKDVELRCDPISGHTALYWYRQSLGQGLEFLIYFQGNSAPDKSGLPSDRFSAERTGGSVSTLTIQRTQQEDSAVYLCASSYLSEQFFGPGTRLTVL.

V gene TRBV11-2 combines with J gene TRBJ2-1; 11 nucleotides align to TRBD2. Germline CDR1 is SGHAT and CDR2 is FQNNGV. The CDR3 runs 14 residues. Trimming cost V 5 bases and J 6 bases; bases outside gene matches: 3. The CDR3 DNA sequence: TGTGCCAGCAGCCACGGGACTAGCGGCAATGAGCAGTTCTTC. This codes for CASSHGTSGNEQFF.

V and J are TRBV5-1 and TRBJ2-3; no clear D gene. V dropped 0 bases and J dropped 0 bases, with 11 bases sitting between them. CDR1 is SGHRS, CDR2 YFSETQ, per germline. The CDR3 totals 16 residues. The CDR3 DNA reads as TGCGCCAGCAGCTTGGTGTCCGTTTCTAGCACAGATACGCAGTATTTT. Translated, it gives CASSLVSVSSTDTQYF.

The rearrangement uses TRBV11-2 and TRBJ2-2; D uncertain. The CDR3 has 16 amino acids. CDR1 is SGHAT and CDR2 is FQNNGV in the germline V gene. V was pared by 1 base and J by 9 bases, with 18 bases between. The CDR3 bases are TGTGCCAGCAGCTTAGCACAATCGGGTCAGTTCTGGGAGCTGTTTTTT. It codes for CASSLAQSGQFWELFF.

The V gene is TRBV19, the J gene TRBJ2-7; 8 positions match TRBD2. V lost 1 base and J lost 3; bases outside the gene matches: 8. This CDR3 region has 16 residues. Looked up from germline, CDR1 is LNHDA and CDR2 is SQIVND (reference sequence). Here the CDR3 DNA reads TGTGCCAGTAGTATAGCGATCAGCGGGGGTTACTACGAGCAGTACTTC. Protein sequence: CASSIAISGGYYEQYF.

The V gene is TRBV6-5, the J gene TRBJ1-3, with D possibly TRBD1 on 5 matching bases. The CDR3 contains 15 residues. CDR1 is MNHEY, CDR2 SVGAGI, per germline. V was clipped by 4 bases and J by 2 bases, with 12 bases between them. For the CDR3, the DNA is TGTGCCAGCAGTTCTGGGGGTTCCACTGGAAACACCATATATTTT. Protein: CASSSGGSTGNTIYF.

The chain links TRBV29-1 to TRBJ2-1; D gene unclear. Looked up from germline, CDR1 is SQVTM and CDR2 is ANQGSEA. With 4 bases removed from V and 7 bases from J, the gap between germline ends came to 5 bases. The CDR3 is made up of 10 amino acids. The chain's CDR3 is CSVAWNEQFF. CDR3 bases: TGCAGCGTTGCCTGGAATGAGCAGTTCTTC.